Presented here are 26 T cell receptor beta chains from one specimen sequenced in a study of blood T cell repertoires in COVID-19. Sequenced by immunoSEQ multiplex PCR; TCRdb stores in-frame clones only, minus some. Among about 310,000 clones listed, around 87% were seen once. Sample: peripheral blood. These TCRs come from a man aged 45-65 years with active or convalescent COVID-19.

This clone was picked up one time. The genes are TRBV6-1 and TRBJ1-6, with D unclear. Per the germline V gene, CDR1 is MNHNS and CDR2 is SASEGT. V was trimmed by 1 base and J by 7 bases, leaving 11 bases between them. CDR3 size: 15 residues. The CDR3 region is CASSEVRGPNSPLHF. CDR3 DNA: TGTGCCAGCAGTGAAGTACGAGGGCCGAATTCACCCCTCCACTTT.

This CDR3 is CASSIRTGQTNYGYTF. In nucleotides, the CDR3 is TGTGCCAGTAGTATTAGGACAGGCCAAACTAACTATGGCTACACCTTC. The gene calls are TRBV19 and TRBJ1-2; the match to TRBD1 covers 7 bases. CDR1 is LNHDA, CDR2 SQIVND, per germline (reference sequence). Losses at the gene ends were 3 bases for V and 0 bases for J; bases not matched to a gene: 7. The CDR3 runs 16 residues. The complete variable domain, with remaining parts taken from reference TRBV19 and TRBJ1-2, reads DGGITQSPKYLFRKEGQNVTLSCEQNLNHDAMYWYRQDPGQGLRLIYYSQIVNDFQKGDIAEGYSVSREKKESFPLTVTSAQKNPTAFYLCASSIRTGQTNYGYTFGSGTRLTVV.

The gene calls are TRBV18 and TRBJ1-1; D not certain. CDR1 and CDR2 from the germline V gene are KGHSH and LQKENI. Trimming took off 2 bases at V and 3 bases at J, with 7 bases between the two ends. CDR3 length: 13 residues. The CDR3 protein is CASSPRRDTEAFF. The CDR3 coding sequence is TGTGCCAGCTCACCAAGGAGGGACACTGAAGCTTTCTTT.

The rearrangement joins TRBV10-3 to TRBJ2-1, with a possible D match to TRBD1 (5 bases). The CDR3 has 13 amino acids. Germline V lookup: CDR1 ENHRY, CDR2 SYGVKD. V was shortened by 6 bases and J by 5 bases, with 11 bases between the two germline ends. The DNA for the CDR3 is TGTGCCATCAGGTCGACAGAAAACAATGAGCAGTTCTTC. Its protein is CAIRSTENNEQFF.

The chain has TRBV15 and TRBJ2-7, with 10 bases matching TRBD1. This CDR3 spans 18 amino acids. Trimming at V came to 2 bases and at J to 5 bases, leaving 15 bases not matched to a gene. CDR1 and CDR2 (germline): LNHNV, YYDKDF (reference sequence). CDR3 loop: CATSRRQRTGGFSHEQYF. In nucleotides, the CDR3 is TGTGCCACCAGCAGACGCCAGAGGACAGGGGGGTTTAGCCACGAGCAGTACTTC.

This chain uses TRBV24-1 with TRBJ2-5; D perhaps matches TRBD1 (5 bases). Deletions cut 1 base from V and 4 bases from J, with 9 bases between. The germline V gene encodes CDR1 KGHDR and CDR2 SFDVKD. This CDR3 is built from 14 residues. CDR3 in DNA: TGTGCCACCAGTGATTTTAAGGGGCCAGAGACCCAGTACTTC. It codes for CATSDFKGPETQYF.

This chain connects TRBV12-3 or TRBV12-4 to TRBJ1-5; D is ambiguous. V was shortened by 4 bases and J by 6 bases, with 10 bases between the two germline ends. CDR3 length: 13 amino acids. The CDR3 DNA follows: TGTGCCAGCAGTTCGGGGATGGGTCAGCCCCAGCATTTT. This gives the protein CASSSGMGQPQHF.

This sequence joins TRBV19 and TRBJ1-1, with 8 positions matching TRBD1. CDR1 and CDR2 from the germline V gene are LNHDA and SQIVND (reference sequence). This CDR3 spans 14 amino acids. The ends lost 7 bases at V and 0 bases at J; junction bases unmatched: 4. CDR3 bases: TGTGCCAGTACCCCGGGACAGGTGAACACTGAAGCTTTCTTT. Translation: CASTPGQVNTEAFF.

The J gene is TRBJ2-1, the V gene TRBV19; TRBD2 aligns across 9 bases. With 5 bases clipped from V and 1 base from J, the junction kept 6 bases outside the gene matches. The CDR3 has 16 amino acids. Germline CDR1 reads LNHDA; CDR2 reads SQIVND (reference sequence). The CDR3 DNA sequence: TGTGCCAGTAGTGGACATAGCGGGAGTTCCTACAATGAGCAGTTCTTC. Its protein is CASSGHSGSSYNEQFF.

There are a few counts of this clone. The CDR3 here is CASSPGQGRTGELFF. The CDR3 DNA is TGTGCCAGCAGCCCCGGACAGGGGAGGACCGGGGAGCTGTTTTTT. The rearrangement uses TRBV7-3 and TRBJ2-2; 9 bases line up with TRBD1. The CDR3 loop spans 15 amino acids. The junction had 6 bases not matched to a gene; V was cut back by 5 bases and J by 5 bases. Germline-derived CDR1 and CDR2 are SGHTA and FQGTGA. The whole variable domain, remainder taken from reference TRBV7-3 and TRBJ2-2, is GAGVSQTPSNKVTEKGKYVELRCDPISGHTALYWYRQSLGQGPEFLIYFQGTGAADDSGLPNDRFFAVRPEGSVSTLKIQRTERGDSAVYLCASSPGQGRTGELFFGEGSRLTVL.

In this sample, this clone turned up once. The chain is built from TRBV6-5 and TRBJ1-6; 10 bases line up with TRBD1. CDR1 and CDR2 from the germline V gene are MNHEY and SVGAGI. The V and J ends lost 6 bases and 5 bases, in that order; junction bases with no gene match: 4. The CDR3 spans 15 residues. The CDR3 reads CASRRGQGDNSPLHF. As DNA, the CDR3 is TGTGCCAGCAGAAGAGGACAGGGGGATAATTCACCCCTCCACTTT.

This rearrangement joins TRBV18 to TRBJ2-2; D gene ambiguous. This CDR3 has 16 amino acids. Trimming stripped 3 bases from V and 1 base from J, with 12 bases between. Looked up from germline, CDR1 is KGHSH and CDR2 is LQKENI. CDR3 DNA: TGTGCCAGCTCACCTTCGGAGAAGATGAACACCGGGGAGCTGTTTTTT. Translating it yields CASSPSEKMNTGELFF.

The V call is TRBV4-3, the J call TRBJ2-7; 8 positions agree with TRBD2. V lost 2 bases and J lost 0; bases outside the gene matches: 9. Per the germline V gene, CDR1 is LGHNA and CDR2 is YSLEER. The CDR3 is 17 amino acids. The CDR3 region has the DNA TGCGCCAGCAGCCAAACTACTAGCGGACCGACCTCCTACGAGCAGTACTTC. This sequence encodes CASSQTTSGPTSYEQYF.

V usage is TRBV7-9 and J usage is TRBJ1-3; possible D gene TRBD1, 6 bases. The CDR3 sequence is 14 residues long. Germline V gene lookup returns CDR1 SEHNR and CDR2 FQNEAQ (reference sequence). Trimming left V 3 bases short and J 2 bases short, with 8 bases between. In nucleotides, the CDR3 is TGTGCCAGCAGCTTCGGGGGGCCTGGAAACACCATATATTTT. Its translation: CASSFGGPGNTIYF.

This chain links TRBV11-2 with TRBJ1-1; 8 nucleotides agree with TRBD1. The CDR3 is 15 amino acids. The V gene's germline CDR1 is SGHAT and CDR2 FQNNGV. V shed 2 bases, J shed 8 bases, and the junction held 10 bases outside the gene matches. The chain's CDR3 is CASSLSQGEFREAFF. CDR3 DNA: TGTGCCAGCAGCTTATCACAGGGGGAATTTAGGGAAGCTTTCTTT.

In this sample, this clone turned up a few times. The J gene is TRBJ2-1, the V gene TRBV11-2; perhaps TRBD2 as D (6 bases). Trimming left V 0 bases short and J 9 bases short, with 12 bases between. This CDR3 spans 14 amino acids. The V gene's germline CDR1 is SGHAT and CDR2 FQNNGV. The CDR3 nucleotides read TGTGCCAGCAGCTTAGACCGACTAGTAAGTGAGCAGTTCTTC. Its protein product is CASSLDRLVSEQFF.

The V and J genes are TRBV28 and TRBJ1-6, with D unresolved. The CDR3 contains 14 residues. V shed 5 bases and J shed 4 bases, with 9 bases lying between them. CDR1 MDHEN and CDR2 SYDVKM come from the germline V gene. The CDR3 DNA sequence: TGTGCCAGCAGTCTCACAAGTTATAATTCACCCCTCCACTTT. Translation gives CASSLTSYNSPLHF.

The chain has TRBV5-5 and TRBJ2-7; maybe TRBD1 (6 bases). V was trimmed by 3 bases and J by 0 bases, leaving 28 bases between them. The CDR3 runs to 20 residues. Germline loops: CDR1 SGHKS, CDR2 YYEKEE (reference sequence). CDR3 coding DNA: TGTGCCAGCAGCTCTGATCCCTCCGGAGACAGGTCTCATTCCTCCTACGAGCAGTACTTC. It specifies CASSSDPSGDRSHSSYEQYF. Looking up the rest from reference TRBV5-5 and TRBJ2-7 gives the full variable domain: DAGVTQSPTHLIKTRGQQVTLRCSPISGHKSVSWYQQVLGQGPQFIFQYYEKEERGRGNFPDRFSARQFPNYSSELNVNALLLGDSALYLCASSSDPSGDRSHSSYEQYFGPGTRLTVT.

A remark on this clone: Other DNA sequences from this sample encode an identical CDR3 as well. The genes are TRBV18 and TRBJ2-5; D not resolved. Trimming took 3 bases from V and 4 from J, leaving 3 bases between them. CDR3 length equals 11 residues. CDR1 and CDR2 (germline): KGHSH, LQKENI. The CDR3 DNA reads as TGTGCCAGCTCACCCGGAGAGACCCAGTACTTC. Translating it yields CASSPGETQYF. Supplemented by reference TRBV18 and TRBJ2-5, the full variable domain reads NAGVMQNPRHLVRRRGQEARLRCSPMKGHSHVYWYRQLPEEGLKFMVYLQKENIIDESGMPKERFSAEFPKEGPSILRIQQVVRGDSAAYFCASSPGETQYFGPGTRLLVL.

The chain has TRBV19 and TRBJ2-1, with 12 positions matching TRBD2. CDR3 length: 17 amino acids. The germline V gene encodes CDR1 LNHDA and CDR2 SQIVND (reference sequence). Trimming cost V 0 bases and J 4 bases; bases outside gene matches: 4. CDR3: CASSIESLAGGYNEQFF. In DNA form, the CDR3 reads TGTGCCAGTAGTATAGAGTCCCTAGCGGGAGGGTACAATGAGCAGTTCTTC.

The V call is TRBV9, the J call TRBJ2-2; TRBD1 agrees at 8 bases. CDR3 size: 16 residues. V trimming: 0 bases; J trimming: 3 bases; junction bases outside the gene matches: 4. CDR1 SGDLS and CDR2 YYNGEE come from the germline V gene. CDR3 bases: TGTGCCAGCAGCGTAGGTGACAGGGGAGACACCGGGGAGCTGTTTTTT. This sequence encodes CASSVGDRGDTGELFF.

The rearrangement uses TRBV7-2 and TRBJ2-2; a weak D match, TRBD1 (5 bases). Germline CDR1 and CDR2: SGHTA and FQGNSA. The V and J ends lost 5 bases and 6 bases respectively, with 10 bases between them. The CDR3 contains 13 residues. The CDR3 coding sequence is TGTGCCAGCAGCCCCTGGGGCGCCGGGGAGCTGTTTTTT. Its translation: CASSPWGAGELFF.

Comments on this clone: Within the sample, other DNA sequences also encode this same CDR3. The chain has TRBV19 and TRBJ2-1; D is unresolved. The CDR3 has 15 amino acids. Looked up from germline, CDR1 is LNHDA and CDR2 is SQIVND (reference sequence). Trimming cost V 1 base and J 0 bases, with 7 bases left between them. The DNA for the CDR3 is TGTGCCAGTAGTATAGCCCTGAGCTCCTACAATGAGCAGTTCTTC. Translation gives CASSIALSSYNEQFF.

The rearrangement joins TRBV7-2 to TRBJ1-2; a possible D gene is TRBD1 (6 bases). The germline V and J ends were trimmed by 3 bases and 6 bases, with 14 bases remaining between them. CDR3 length: 14 amino acids. The germline CDR1 and CDR2 sequences are SGHTA and FQGNSA. DNA for the CDR3: TGTGCCAGCAGCTTCTACTCTACAGGGAATGGCTACACCTTC. Translation: CASSFYSTGNGYTF. Drawing the rest from reference TRBV7-2 and TRBJ1-2, the complete variable domain is GAGVSQSPSNKVTEKGKDVELRCDPISGHTALYWYRQSLGQGLEFLIYFQGNSAPDKSGLPSDRFSAERTGGSVSTLTIQRTQQEDSAVYLCASSFYSTGNGYTFGSGTRLTVV.

This clone was seen once. The chain is built from TRBV6-5 and TRBJ2-7; no clear D gene. The V gene lost 0 bases and the J gene lost 5 bases, with 14 bases spanning the gap. CDR1 and CDR2 from the germline V gene are MNHEY and SVGAGI. This CDR3 contains 15 residues. The CDR3 spells CASSYSPGLRNEQYF. In DNA, the CDR3 is TGTGCCAGCAGTTACTCCCCAGGTTTGAGAAACGAGCAGTACTTC.

The V call is TRBV30, the J call TRBJ1-3, with D unresolved. CDR3 size: 12 residues. V was shortened by 4 bases and J by 0 bases, with 4 bases between the two germline ends. Germline CDR1 GTSNPN, CDR2 SVGIG (reference sequence). CDR3 sequence: CAWTYSGNTIYF. The CDR3 region has the DNA TGTGCCTGGACTTACTCTGGAAACACCATATATTTT.